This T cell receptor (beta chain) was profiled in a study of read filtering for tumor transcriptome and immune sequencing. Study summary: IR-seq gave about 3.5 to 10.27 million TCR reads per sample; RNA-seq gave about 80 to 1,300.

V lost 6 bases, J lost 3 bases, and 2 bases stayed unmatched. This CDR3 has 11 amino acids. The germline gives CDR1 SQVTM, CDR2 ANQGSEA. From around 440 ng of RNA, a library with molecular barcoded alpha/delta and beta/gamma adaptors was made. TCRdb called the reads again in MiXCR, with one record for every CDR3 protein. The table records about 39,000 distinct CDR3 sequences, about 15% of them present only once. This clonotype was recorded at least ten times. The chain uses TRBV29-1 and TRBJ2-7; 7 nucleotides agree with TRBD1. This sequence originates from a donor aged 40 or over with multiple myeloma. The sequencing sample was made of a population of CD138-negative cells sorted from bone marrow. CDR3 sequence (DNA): TGCAGCGTAACAGGGGACTACGAGCAGTACTTC. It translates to CSVTGDYEQYF.